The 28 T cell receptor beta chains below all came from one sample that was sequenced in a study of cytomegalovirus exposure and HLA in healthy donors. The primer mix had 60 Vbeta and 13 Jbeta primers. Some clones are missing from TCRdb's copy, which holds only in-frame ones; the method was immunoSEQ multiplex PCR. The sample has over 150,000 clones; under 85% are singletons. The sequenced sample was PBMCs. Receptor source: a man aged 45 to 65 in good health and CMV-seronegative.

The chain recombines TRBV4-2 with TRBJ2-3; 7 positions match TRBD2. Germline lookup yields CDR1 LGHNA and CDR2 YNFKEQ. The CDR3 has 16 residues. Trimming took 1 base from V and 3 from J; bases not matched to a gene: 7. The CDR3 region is CASSQAVRGITDTQYF. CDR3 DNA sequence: TGTGCCAGCAGCCAAGCTGTGCGGGGGATAACAGATACGCAGTATTTT.

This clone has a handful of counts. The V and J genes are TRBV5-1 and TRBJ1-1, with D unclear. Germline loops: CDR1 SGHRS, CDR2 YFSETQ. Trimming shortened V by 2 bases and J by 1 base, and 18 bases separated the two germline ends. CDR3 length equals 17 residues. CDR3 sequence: CASSFKTGEQANTEAFF. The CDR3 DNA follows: TGCGCCAGCAGCTTTAAAACCGGGGAGCAGGCGAACACTGAAGCTTTCTTT.

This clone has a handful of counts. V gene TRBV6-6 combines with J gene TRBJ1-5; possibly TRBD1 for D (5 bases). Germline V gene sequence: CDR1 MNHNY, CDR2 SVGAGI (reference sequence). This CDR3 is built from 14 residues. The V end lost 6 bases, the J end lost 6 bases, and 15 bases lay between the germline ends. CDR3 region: CASSPGQGAQPQHF. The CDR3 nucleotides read TGTGCCAGCAGCCCCGGGCAGGGTGCTCAGCCCCAGCATTTT.

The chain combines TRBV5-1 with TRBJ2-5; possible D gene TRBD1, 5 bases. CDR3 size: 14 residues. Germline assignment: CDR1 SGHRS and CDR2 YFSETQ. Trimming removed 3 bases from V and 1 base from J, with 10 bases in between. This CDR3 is CASSSTATQETQYF. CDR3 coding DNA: TGCGCCAGCAGCTCGACAGCGACCCAAGAGACCCAGTACTTC.

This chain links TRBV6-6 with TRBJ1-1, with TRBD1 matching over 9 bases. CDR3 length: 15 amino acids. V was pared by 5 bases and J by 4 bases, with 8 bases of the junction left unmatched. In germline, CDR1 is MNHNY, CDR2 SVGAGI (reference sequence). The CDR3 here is CASSDRGKTGTEAFF. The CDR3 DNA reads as TGTGCCAGCAGTGACAGGGGGAAGACGGGCACTGAAGCTTTCTTT.

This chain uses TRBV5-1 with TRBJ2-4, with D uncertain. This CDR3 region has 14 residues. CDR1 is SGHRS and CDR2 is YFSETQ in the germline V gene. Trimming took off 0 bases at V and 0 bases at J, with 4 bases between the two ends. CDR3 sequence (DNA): TGCGCCAGCAGCTTGGGAGTAGCCAAAAACATTCAGTACTTC. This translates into CASSLGVAKNIQYF. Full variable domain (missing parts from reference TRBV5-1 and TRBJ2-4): KAGVTQTPRYLIKTRGQQVTLSCSPISGHRSVSWYQQTPGQGLQFLFEYFSETQRNKGNFPGRFSGRQFSNSRSEMNVSTLELGDSALYLCASSLGVAKNIQYFGAGTRLSVL.

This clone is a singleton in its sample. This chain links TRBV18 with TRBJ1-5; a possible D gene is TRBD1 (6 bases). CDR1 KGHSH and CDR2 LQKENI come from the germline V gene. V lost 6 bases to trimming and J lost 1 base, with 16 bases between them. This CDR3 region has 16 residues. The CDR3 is CASSHGQSQSNQPQHF. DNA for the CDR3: TGTGCCAGCTCCCATGGACAGTCCCAAAGCAATCAGCCCCAGCATTTT.

This CDR3 is CASSGQESYEQYF. The CDR3 DNA follows: TGTGCCAGCTCAGGACAGGAGAGTTACGAGCAGTACTTC. The J gene is TRBJ2-7, the V gene TRBV18, with 7 bases aligning to TRBD1. The V and J ends lost 5 bases and 4 bases, in that order; junction bases with no gene match: 5. Germline assignment: CDR1 KGHSH and CDR2 LQKENI. This CDR3 comprises 13 residues.

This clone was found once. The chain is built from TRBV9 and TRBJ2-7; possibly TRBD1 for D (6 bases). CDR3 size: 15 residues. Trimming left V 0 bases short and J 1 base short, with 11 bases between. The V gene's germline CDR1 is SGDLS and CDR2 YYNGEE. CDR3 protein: CASSVAMGASYEQYF. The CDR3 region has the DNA TGTGCCAGCAGCGTAGCTATGGGGGCTTCCTACGAGCAGTACTTC.

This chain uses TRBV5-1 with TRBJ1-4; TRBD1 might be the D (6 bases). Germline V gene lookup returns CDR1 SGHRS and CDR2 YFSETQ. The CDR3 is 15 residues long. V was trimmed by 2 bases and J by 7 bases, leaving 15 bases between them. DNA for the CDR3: TGCGCCAGCAGCTTCGCGGGGGGGGCGCGTGAAAAACTGTTTTTT. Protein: CASSFAGGAREKLFF.

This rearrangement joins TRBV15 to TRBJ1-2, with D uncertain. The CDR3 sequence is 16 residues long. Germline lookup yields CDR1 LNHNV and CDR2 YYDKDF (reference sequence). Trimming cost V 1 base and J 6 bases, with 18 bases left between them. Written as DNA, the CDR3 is TGTGCCACCAGCAGAGGTGGTGAGTACCCACTTCATGGCTACACCTTC. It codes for CATSRGGEYPLHGYTF.

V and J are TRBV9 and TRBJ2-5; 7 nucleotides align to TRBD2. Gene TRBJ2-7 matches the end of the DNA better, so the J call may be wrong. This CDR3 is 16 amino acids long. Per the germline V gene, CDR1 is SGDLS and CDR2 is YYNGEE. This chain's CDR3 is CASSVAGTIQTYEQYF. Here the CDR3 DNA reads TGTGCCAGCAGCGTAGCTGGGACTATACAGACCTACGAGCAGTACTTC.

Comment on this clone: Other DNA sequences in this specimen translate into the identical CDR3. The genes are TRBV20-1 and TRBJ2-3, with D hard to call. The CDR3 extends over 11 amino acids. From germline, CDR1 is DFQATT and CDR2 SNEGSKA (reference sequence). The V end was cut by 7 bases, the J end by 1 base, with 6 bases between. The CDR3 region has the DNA TGCAGTGGCGTAGGCACAGATACGCAGTATTTT. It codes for CSGVGTDTQYF.

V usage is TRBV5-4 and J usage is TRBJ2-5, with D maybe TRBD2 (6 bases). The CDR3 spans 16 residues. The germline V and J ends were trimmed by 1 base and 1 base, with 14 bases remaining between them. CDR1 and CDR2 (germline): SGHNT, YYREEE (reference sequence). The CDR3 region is CASSLPARDFQETQYF. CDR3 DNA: TGTGCCAGCAGCTTGCCTGCGCGGGACTTCCAAGAGACCCAGTACTTC.

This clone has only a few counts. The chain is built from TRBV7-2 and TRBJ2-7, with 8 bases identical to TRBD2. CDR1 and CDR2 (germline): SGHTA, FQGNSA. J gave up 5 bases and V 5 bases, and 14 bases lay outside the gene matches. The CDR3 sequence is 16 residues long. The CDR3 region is CASSARPAGGGNEQYF. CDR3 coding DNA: TGTGCCAGCAGCGCCCGCCCTGCGGGGGGTGGGAACGAGCAGTACTTC.

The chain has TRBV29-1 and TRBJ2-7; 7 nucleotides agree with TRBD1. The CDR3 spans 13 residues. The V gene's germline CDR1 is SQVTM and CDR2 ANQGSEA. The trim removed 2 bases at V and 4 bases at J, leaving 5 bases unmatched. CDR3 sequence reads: CSVELGRGYEQYF. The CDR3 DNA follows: TGCAGCGTTGAATTGGGCAGGGGGTACGAGCAGTACTTC.

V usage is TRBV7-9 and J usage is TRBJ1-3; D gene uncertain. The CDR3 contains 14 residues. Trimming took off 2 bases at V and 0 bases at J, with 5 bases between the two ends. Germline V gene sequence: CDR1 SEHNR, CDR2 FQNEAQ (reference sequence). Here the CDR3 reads CASSLTSSGNTIYF. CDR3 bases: TGTGCCAGCAGCTTAACCAGCTCTGGAAACACCATATATTTT.

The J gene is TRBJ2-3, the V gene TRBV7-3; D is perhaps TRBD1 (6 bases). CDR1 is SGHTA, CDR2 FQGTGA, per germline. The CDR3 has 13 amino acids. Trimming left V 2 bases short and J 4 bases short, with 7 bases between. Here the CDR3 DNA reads TGTGCCAGCAGCTTAGGGGGCGCAGATACGCAGTATTTT. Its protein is CASSLGGADTQYF.

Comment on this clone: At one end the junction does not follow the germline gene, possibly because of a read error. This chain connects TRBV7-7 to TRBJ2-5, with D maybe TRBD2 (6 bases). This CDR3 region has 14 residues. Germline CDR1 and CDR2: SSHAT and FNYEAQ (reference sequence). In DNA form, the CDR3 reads TGTGCTAGCAGCTTAACGGGGGAAAGAGAGACCCAGTACTTC. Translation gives CASSLTGERETQYF.

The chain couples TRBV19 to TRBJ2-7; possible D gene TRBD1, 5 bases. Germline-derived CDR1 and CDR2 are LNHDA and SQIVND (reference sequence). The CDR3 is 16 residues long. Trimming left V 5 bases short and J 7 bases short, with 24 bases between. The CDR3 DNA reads TGTGCCAGTAGTCGGACCCACGACTCAGGGCGTGGGGAGCAGTACTTC. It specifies CASSRTHDSGRGEQYF.

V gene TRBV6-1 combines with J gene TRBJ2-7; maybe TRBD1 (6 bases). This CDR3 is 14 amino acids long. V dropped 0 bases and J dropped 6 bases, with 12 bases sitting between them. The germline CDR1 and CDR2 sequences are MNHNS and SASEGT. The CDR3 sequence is CASSEAGQRSEQYF. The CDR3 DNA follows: TGTGCCAGCAGTGAAGCTGGACAGAGGTCCGAGCAGTACTTC.

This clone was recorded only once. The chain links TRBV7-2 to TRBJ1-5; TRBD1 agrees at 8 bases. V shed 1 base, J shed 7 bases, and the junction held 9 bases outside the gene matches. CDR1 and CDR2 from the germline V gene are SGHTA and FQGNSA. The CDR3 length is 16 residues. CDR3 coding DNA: TGTGCCAGCAGCTTAGGAGGGCAGGGGGCAGGGCAGCCCCAGCATTTT. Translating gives CASSLGGQGAGQPQHF. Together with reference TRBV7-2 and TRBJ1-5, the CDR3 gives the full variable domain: GAGVSQSPSNKVTEKGKDVELRCDPISGHTALYWYRQSLGQGLEFLIYFQGNSAPDKSGLPSDRFSAERTGGSVSTLTIQRTQQEDSAVYLCASSLGGQGAGQPQHFGDGTRLSIL.

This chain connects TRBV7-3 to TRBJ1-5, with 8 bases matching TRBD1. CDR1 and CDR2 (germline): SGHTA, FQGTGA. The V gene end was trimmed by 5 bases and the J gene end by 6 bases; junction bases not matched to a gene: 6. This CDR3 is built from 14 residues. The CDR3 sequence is CASSPTGGGQPQHF. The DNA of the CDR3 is TGTGCCAGCAGCCCTACAGGGGGTGGTCAGCCCCAGCATTTT.

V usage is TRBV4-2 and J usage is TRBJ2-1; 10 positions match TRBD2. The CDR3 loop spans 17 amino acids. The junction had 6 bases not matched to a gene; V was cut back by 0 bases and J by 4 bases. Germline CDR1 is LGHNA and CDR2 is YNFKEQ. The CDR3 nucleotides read TGTGCCAGCAGCCAAGAGGGGACTAGCGCGTTTTACAATGAGCAGTTCTTC. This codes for CASSQEGTSAFYNEQFF.

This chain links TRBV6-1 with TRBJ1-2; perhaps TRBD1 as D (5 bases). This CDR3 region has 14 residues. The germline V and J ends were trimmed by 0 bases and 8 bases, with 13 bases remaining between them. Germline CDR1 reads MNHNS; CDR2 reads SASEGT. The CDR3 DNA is TGTGCCAGCAGTGAAGCGCTGGGGCGAGAGGGCTACACCTTC. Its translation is CASSEALGREGYTF.

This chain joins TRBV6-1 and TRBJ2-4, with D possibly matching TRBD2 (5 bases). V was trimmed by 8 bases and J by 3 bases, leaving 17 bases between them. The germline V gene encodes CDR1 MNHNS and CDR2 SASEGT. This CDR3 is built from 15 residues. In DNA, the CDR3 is TGTGCCAGCCGCCGGCCGGGGTTGGGCAAAAACATTCAGTACTTC. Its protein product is CASRRPGLGKNIQYF.

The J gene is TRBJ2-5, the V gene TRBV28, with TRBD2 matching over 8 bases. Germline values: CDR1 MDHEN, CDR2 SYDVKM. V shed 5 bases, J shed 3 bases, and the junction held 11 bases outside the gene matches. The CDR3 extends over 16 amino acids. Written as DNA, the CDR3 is TGTGCCAGCAGTAAAGTACGGGTACTAGCGGAAGAGACCCAGTACTTC. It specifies CASSKVRVLAEETQYF.

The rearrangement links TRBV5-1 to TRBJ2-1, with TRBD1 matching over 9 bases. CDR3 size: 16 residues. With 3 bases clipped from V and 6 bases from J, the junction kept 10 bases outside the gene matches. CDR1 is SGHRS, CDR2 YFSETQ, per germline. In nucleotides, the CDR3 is TGCGCCAGCAGCTCCCGTGGGGACAGGGCTACCAATGAGCAGTTCTTC. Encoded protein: CASSSRGDRATNEQFF.